Shown below are 27 T cell receptor beta chains from a single sample sequenced in a study of OX40 agonist ivuxolimab in advanced cancers. Sequencing used immunoSEQ multiplex PCR; TCRdb keeps in-frame clones, though not all of them. The sample yields about 75,000 clones, roughly 85% seen once. The sample was CD4+ or CD8+ T cells sorted from blood, taken in a trial of the OX40 agonist ivuxolimab. Receptors were obtained from an adult with an advanced solid tumor such as melanoma, head and neck, liver or kidney cancer.

V is TRBV7-2 and J is TRBJ2-3, with 8 bases lining up with TRBD2. V shed 1 base, J shed 2 bases, and the junction held 5 bases outside the gene matches. The CDR3 contains 16 residues. Germline values: CDR1 SGHTA, CDR2 FQGNSA. The CDR3 sequence is CASSLELGLATDTQYF. The CDR3 nucleotides read TGTGCCAGCAGCTTAGAATTAGGACTAGCCACAGATACGCAGTATTTT.

Concerning this clone itself: Other DNA sequences in this specimen translate into the identical CDR3. The rearrangement uses TRBV5-6 and TRBJ2-3; D uncertain. Germline CDR1 and CDR2: SGHDT and YYEEEE. Trimming pared 0 bases from V and 0 bases from J, leaving 2 bases between. This CDR3 spans 13 amino acids. CDR3 nucleotide sequence: TGTGCCAGCAGCTTGGTCAGCACAGATACGCAGTATTTT. This translates into CASSLVSTDTQYF. Full variable domain (outside the CDR3, taken from reference TRBV5-6 and TRBJ2-3): DAGVTQSPTHLIKTRGQQVTLRCSPKSGHDTVSWYQQALGQGPQFIFQYYEEEERQRGNFPDRFSGHQFPNYSSELNVNALLLGDSALYLCASSLVSTDTQYFGPGTRLTVL.

This clone was detected only once. The chain carries TRBV7-2 and TRBJ1-1; 7 nucleotides line up with TRBD1. J was trimmed by 5 bases and V by 5 bases; bases with no gene match: 5. Germline values: CDR1 SGHTA, CDR2 FQGNSA. This CDR3 is built from 13 residues. The CDR3 loop is CASSLRGRTEAFF. CDR3 in DNA: TGTGCCAGCAGCCTAAGGGGGCGGACTGAAGCTTTCTTT.

The chain links TRBV28 to TRBJ1-1; D perhaps matches TRBD1 (5 bases). Trimming cost V 2 bases and J 2 bases, with 15 bases left between them. CDR3 length: 16 amino acids. CDR1 and CDR2 (germline): MDHEN, SYDVKM. CDR3 residues: CASSLGIWTSNTEAFF. The CDR3 DNA follows: TGTGCCAGCAGTTTAGGGATATGGACATCTAACACTGAAGCTTTCTTT.

The J gene is TRBJ1-5, the V gene TRBV5-4; unclear D gene. The germline V and J ends were trimmed by 2 bases and 3 bases, with 3 bases remaining between them. This CDR3 region has 12 residues. Germline V lookup: CDR1 SGHNT, CDR2 YYREEE (reference sequence). CDR3 nucleotide sequence: TGTGCCAGCAGCTTTGTCAATCAGCCCCAGCATTTT. This codes for CASSFVNQPQHF.

V gene TRBV9 combines with J gene TRBJ2-3, with a tentative D call TRBD1 (5 bases). There are 15 residues in the CDR3. Germline loops: CDR1 SGDLS, CDR2 YYNGEE. V was cut by 4 bases and J by 2 bases, with 14 bases left in between. The CDR3 DNA sequence: TGTGCCAGCAGCTTGGACATTGCCCTCACAGATACGCAGTATTTT. Translation: CASSLDIALTDTQYF.

The gene calls are TRBV5-1 and TRBJ1-4, with TRBD1 matching 11 bases. Germline trimming cut 3 bases from V and 7 bases from J; bases unmatched to any gene: 11. CDR3 length: 17 residues. Germline CDR1 SGHRS, CDR2 YFSETQ. The CDR3 DNA is TGCGCCAGCAGCTCGGGACAGGGGGTGGATGTTGGTGAAAAACTGTTTTTT. This encodes CASSSGQGVDVGEKLFF.

The chain is built from TRBV29-1 and TRBJ2-5; 9 nucleotides agree with TRBD1. The germline V gene encodes CDR1 SQVTM and CDR2 ANQGSEA. The CDR3 sequence is 14 residues long. The V segment lost 5 bases and the J segment 4 bases; nucleotides outside the gene matches: 8. This CDR3 is CSVSGTGFSETQYF. Written as DNA, the CDR3 is TGCAGCGTTTCCGGGACAGGGTTTTCAGAGACCCAGTACTTC.

The CDR3 reads CASSLRAGSTDTQYF. CDR3 sequence (DNA): TGTGCCAGCAGCTTAAGGGCAGGGAGCACAGATACGCAGTATTTT. The chain uses TRBV7-2 and TRBJ2-3; D perhaps matches TRBD1 (5 bases). Germline CDR1 is SGHTA and CDR2 is FQGNSA. CDR3 length equals 15 residues. Trimming took 2 bases from V and 0 from J, leaving 9 bases between them.

The V and J genes are TRBV5-1 and TRBJ1-6; no firm D call. Trimming pared 2 bases from V and 8 bases from J, leaving 11 bases between. Germline V CDR1 and CDR2: SGHRS, YFSETQ. The CDR3 is 14 amino acids. The CDR3 sequence: CASSLRARDSPLHF. The DNA of the CDR3 is TGCGCCAGCAGCTTACGGGCGAGGGATTCACCCCTCCACTTT.

This clone was seen a few times. This chain links TRBV4-2 with TRBJ2-2; D possibly corresponds to TRBD2 (6 bases). Germline lookup yields CDR1 LGHNA and CDR2 YNFKEQ. Trimming cost V 1 base and J 6 bases, with 12 bases left between them. This CDR3 is built from 15 residues. This CDR3 is CASSQVTSQPGELFF. The CDR3 DNA follows: TGTGCCAGCAGCCAAGTCACTAGCCAGCCCGGGGAGCTGTTTTTT.

The chain joins TRBV27 to TRBJ2-7, with D perhaps matching TRBD1 or TRBD2 (6 bases each). V was trimmed by 2 bases and J by 3 bases, leaving 11 bases between them. Germline CDR1 and CDR2: MNHEY and SMNVEV (reference sequence). This CDR3 is built from 14 residues. The CDR3 DNA reads as TGTGCCAGCAGTTTAACGGAGGGGGTCTACGAGCAGTACTTC. Its translation is CASSLTEGVYEQYF.

The chain is built from TRBV15 and TRBJ2-7, with TRBD2 matching 11 bases. This CDR3 is 16 amino acids long. Germline CDR1 reads LNHNV; CDR2 reads YYDKDF (reference sequence). The junction had 6 bases not matched to a gene; V was cut back by 0 bases and J by 5 bases. CDR3 amino acids: CATSRDAGLAANEQYF. In DNA form, the CDR3 reads TGTGCCACCAGCAGAGATGCGGGACTAGCGGCCAACGAGCAGTACTTC.

V is TRBV5-4 and J is TRBJ1-1; D may be TRBD1 (6 bases). The V end was cut by 0 bases, the J end by 0 bases, with 6 bases between. Germline CDR1 reads SGHNT; CDR2 reads YYREEE (reference sequence). This CDR3 spans 14 amino acids. CDR3 sequence: CASSLGQVNTEAFF. As DNA, the CDR3 is TGTGCCAGCAGCTTGGGACAGGTGAACACTGAAGCTTTCTTT.

J is TRBJ2-7 and V is TRBV11-3; TRBD2 aligns across 7 bases. J was trimmed by 4 bases and V by 5 bases; bases with no gene match: 5. Per germline, CDR1 SGHNT and CDR2 YENEEA. The CDR3 extends over 13 amino acids. Here the CDR3 DNA reads TGTGCCAGCAGCCTCGGGAGGAGGTACGAGCAGTACTTC. It encodes CASSLGRRYEQYF.

J is TRBJ2-7 and V is TRBV29-1; 9 bases are shared with TRBD1. Germline V gene data show CDR1 as SQVTM and CDR2 as ANQGSEA. With V trimmed by 5 bases and J by 5 bases, 10 bases remained unmatched. The CDR3 length is 14 residues. The CDR3 protein is CSVIPGQGSHEQYF. In DNA, the CDR3 is TGCAGCGTTATTCCGGGACAGGGTTCCCACGAGCAGTACTTC.

The chain carries TRBV6-5 and TRBJ1-2; the match to TRBD1 covers 7 bases. CDR1 is MNHEY and CDR2 is SVGAGI in the germline V gene. J was trimmed by 0 bases and V by 4 bases; bases with no gene match: 8. The CDR3 spans 16 residues. CDR3 in DNA: TGTGCCAGCAGTTCCAACGGACAGGCGGCTAACTATGGCTACACCTTC. It is translated as CASSSNGQAANYGYTF.

This chain joins TRBV2 and TRBJ2-7, with 16 bases fitting TRBD2. Losses at the gene ends were 7 bases for V and 6 bases for J; bases not matched to a gene: 6. The germline V gene encodes CDR1 SNHLY and CDR2 FYNNEI. This CDR3 comprises 15 residues. This CDR3 reads CASTEGTSGRAEQYF. As DNA, the CDR3 is TGTGCCAGCACCGAGGGGACTAGCGGGAGGGCCGAGCAGTACTTC.

This chain connects TRBV7-9 to TRBJ1-1, with unresolved D. The CDR3 loop spans 14 amino acids. Germline CDR1 is SEHNR and CDR2 is FQNEAQ (reference sequence). V lost 5 bases, J lost 0 bases, and 10 bases lay in between. The CDR3 protein is CASSPGPVNTEAFF. Here the CDR3 DNA reads TGTGCCAGCAGCCCCGGACCGGTGAACACTGAAGCTTTCTTT.

This clone was seen a single time. The chain recombines TRBV6-5 with TRBJ2-2, with 8 bases aligning to TRBD2. This CDR3 has 15 residues. The germline V gene has CDR1 MNHEY and CDR2 SVGAGI. Trimming at V came to 2 bases and at J to 3 bases, leaving 2 bases not matched to a gene. CDR3 bases: TGTGCCAGCAGTTACGGGACTAGAGACACCGGGGAGCTGTTTTTT. Amino acids: CASSYGTRDTGELFF.

The CDR3 reads CASSLRSGQGSYGYTF. The CDR3 nucleotides read TGTGCCAGCAGTTTAAGAAGCGGACAGGGGTCCTATGGCTACACCTTC. V is TRBV27 and J is TRBJ1-2; TRBD1 aligns across 9 bases. Trimming removed 2 bases from V and 4 bases from J; junction bases left unmatched: 8. CDR3 length equals 16 residues. CDR1 is MNHEY, CDR2 SMNVEV, per germline (reference sequence).

J is TRBJ2-3 and V is TRBV2; D unclear. V lost 8 bases and J lost 6, with 21 bases in between. The germline V gene has CDR1 SNHLY and CDR2 FYNNEI. This CDR3 is 15 amino acids long. CDR3 DNA sequence: TGTGCCAGCTCCAGCCCGGGCGGCGCGTCCGATACGCAGTATTTT. As protein: CASSSPGGASDTQYF.

The chain has TRBV6-1 and TRBJ1-1; tentative D call: TRBD1 (5 bases). Germline values: CDR1 MNHNS, CDR2 SASEGT. Trimming shortened V by 8 bases and J by 1 base, and 14 bases separated the two germline ends. The CDR3 totals 14 residues. CDR3 coding DNA: TGTGCCAGCGCTCCAGGGCGTTCGAACACTGAAGCTTTCTTT. Amino acid sequence: CASAPGRSNTEAFF.

V and J are TRBV5-4 and TRBJ2-1; the match to TRBD1 covers 7 bases. The CDR3 is 17 residues long. Losses at the gene ends were 1 base for V and 2 bases for J; bases not matched to a gene: 9. Germline values: CDR1 SGHNT, CDR2 YYREEE (reference sequence). The CDR3 region is CASSLLQGSFTYNEQFF. The CDR3 DNA sequence: TGTGCCAGCAGCTTGCTACAGGGGTCTTTCACCTACAATGAGCAGTTCTTC.

This clone was counted a few times. V gene TRBV6-5 combines with J gene TRBJ2-3; D perhaps matches TRBD2 (7 bases). CDR1 is MNHEY, CDR2 SVGAGI, per germline. This CDR3 is 14 amino acids long. Trimming took 7 bases from V and 7 from J, leaving 18 bases between them. The CDR3 DNA reads TGTGCCAGCAAGGAGGGGGGGTATGGAAATACGCAGTATTTT. Translating gives CASKEGGYGNTQYF.

This rearrangement joins TRBV5-1 to TRBJ1-3; D not certain. Germline-derived CDR1 and CDR2 are SGHRS and YFSETQ. The CDR3 has 16 residues. The V end was cut by 2 bases, the J end by 0 bases, with 12 bases between. CDR3 protein: CASSFTFQTSGNTIYF. CDR3 nucleotides: TGCGCCAGCAGCTTTACGTTTCAGACCTCTGGAAACACCATATATTTT. Using reference TRBV5-1 and TRBJ1-3 for the parts outside the CDR3, the full variable domain is KAGVTQTPRYLIKTRGQQVTLSCSPISGHRSVSWYQQTPGQGLQFLFEYFSETQRNKGNFPGRFSGRQFSNSRSEMNVSTLELGDSALYLCASSFTFQTSGNTIYFGEGSWLTVV.

This clone was found once. The V gene is TRBV28, the J gene TRBJ2-7, with TRBD1 as a possible D gene (6 bases). CDR3 size: 13 residues. Trimming took off 5 bases at V and 5 bases at J, with 13 bases between the two ends. Germline V gene data show CDR1 as MDHEN and CDR2 as SYDVKM. CDR3 DNA: TGTGCCAGCAGTCCCTCCACAGGGAACGAGCAGTACTTC. This codes for CASSPSTGNEQYF. Full variable domain (remainder filled in from reference TRBV28 and TRBJ2-7): DVKVTQSSRYLVKRTGEKVFLECVQDMDHENMFWYRQDPGLGLRLIYFSYDVKMKEKGDIPEGYSVSREKKERFSLILESASTNQTSMYLCASSPSTGNEQYFGPGTRLTVT.